The 27 T cell receptor beta chains listed next were all sequenced from one sample in a study of B cell selection in AIRE deficiency (dated by TCRdb to the late 2010s). For sorting, regulatory T cells were defined as CD4+CD25hiCD127low/negative cells. Libraries were built with the immunoSEQ multiplex PCR assay. The table was pulled from immuneACCESS by TCRdb, which kept in-frame rearrangements only. Such tables lose some clones; where checked, under half of the loss comes from unresolved V genes, and the rest has no known cause. This sample lists 20,000 to 30,000 clones; about 92% were detected once. Less than 1.5% of the sample is in the top ten clones. Sample: CD4+CD25+ Tregs sorted from PBMCs. The receptors here all came from a human donor in good health.

This rearrangement joins TRBV19 to TRBJ1-3; tentative D call: TRBD1 (6 bases). V was clipped by 5 bases and J by 1 base, with 12 bases between them. The CDR3 runs 15 residues. CDR1 is LNHDA and CDR2 is SQIVND in the germline V gene (reference sequence). CDR3 nucleotides: TGTGCCAGTAGTGATGACAGGAGGTCTGGAAACACCATATATTTT. This encodes CASSDDRRSGNTIYF.

The V call is TRBV2, the J call TRBJ2-3; D is perhaps TRBD1 or TRBD2 (5 bases each). Germline V gene data show CDR1 as SNHLY and CDR2 as FYNNEI. With 7 bases removed from V and 2 bases from J, the gap between germline ends came to 10 bases. This CDR3 is built from 13 residues. The CDR3 protein is CASKLGVTDTQYF. The CDR3 bases are TGTGCCAGCAAGTTGGGGGTCACAGATACGCAGTATTTT.

Points on this clone: This CDR3 is also generated by other DNA sequences in the sample. This chain uses TRBV7-9 with TRBJ2-3; D unclear. The CDR3 extends over 14 amino acids. The germline V gene has CDR1 SEHNR and CDR2 FQNEAQ (reference sequence). Trimming took off 2 bases at V and 2 bases at J, with 8 bases between the two ends. CDR3 residues: CASSLSRPTDTQYF. CDR3 DNA: TGTGCCAGCAGCTTAAGTAGGCCCACAGATACGCAGTATTTT.

The V and J genes are TRBV7-9 and TRBJ1-5, with D unclear. The CDR3 length is 12 residues. Germline lookup yields CDR1 SEHNR and CDR2 FQNEAQ (reference sequence). V lost 1 base and J lost 6, with 4 bases in between. In DNA form, the CDR3 reads TGTGCCAGCAGCTTAGGTTTTCAGCCCCAGCATTTT. Amino acids: CASSLGFQPQHF.

This sequence joins TRBV5-6 and TRBJ2-2, with D unclear. Trimming removed 5 bases from V and 1 base from J, with 12 bases in between. The CDR3 extends over 15 amino acids. Germline loops: CDR1 SGHDT, CDR2 YYEEEE. This chain's CDR3 is CASSPDTWNTGELFF. The CDR3 DNA is TGTGCCAGCAGTCCAGATACCTGGAACACCGGGGAGCTGTTTTTT. The full variable domain, completed using reference TRBV5-6 and TRBJ2-2, is DAGVTQSPTHLIKTRGQQVTLRCSPKSGHDTVSWYQQALGQGPQFIFQYYEEEERQRGNFPDRFSGHQFPNYSSELNVNALLLGDSALYLCASSPDTWNTGELFFGEGSRLTVL.

V is TRBV5-1 and J is TRBJ1-1, with TRBD1 identical over 9 bases. V gave up 4 bases and J gave up 2 bases; unmatched junction bases: 3. The CDR3 is 14 amino acids. Germline CDR1 and CDR2: SGHRS and YFSETQ. CDR3 loop: CASSQQGANTEAFF. CDR3 nucleotides: TGCGCCAGCAGCCAACAGGGGGCCAACACTGAAGCTTTCTTT.

The chain links TRBV5-1 to TRBJ2-5; 7 bases fit TRBD2. The germline V gene encodes CDR1 SGHRS and CDR2 YFSETQ. The CDR3 is 16 amino acids. The junction had 13 bases not matched to a gene; V was cut back by 6 bases and J by 2 bases. CDR3 sequence reads: CASIRASGSQQETQYF. In nucleotides, the CDR3 is TGCGCCAGCATACGGGCTAGCGGAAGCCAGCAAGAGACCCAGTACTTC. Full variable domain (rest looked up from reference TRBV5-1 and TRBJ2-5): KAGVTQTPRYLIKTRGQQVTLSCSPISGHRSVSWYQQTPGQGLQFLFEYFSETQRNKGNFPGRFSGRQFSNSRSEMNVSTLELGDSALYLCASIRASGSQQETQYFGPGTRLLVL.

This chain uses TRBV7-8 with TRBJ1-1; D not resolved. Deletions cut 1 base from V and 3 bases from J, with 15 bases between. The CDR3 is 16 amino acids. Looked up from germline, CDR1 is SGHVS and CDR2 is FQNEAQ. CDR3 sequence (DNA): TGTGCCAGCAGCTTAGGGTTGTGGGGATGGGACACTGAAGCTTTCTTT. Its translation: CASSLGLWGWDTEAFF.

V gene TRBV30 combines with J gene TRBJ1-5; no reliable D call. This CDR3 is built from 16 residues. Trimming shortened V by 2 bases and J by 1 base, and 15 bases separated the two germline ends. Germline V gives CDR1 GTSNPN, CDR2 SVGIG (reference sequence). This CDR3 is CAWSSPRTSSNQPQHF. CDR3 in DNA: TGTGCCTGGAGTAGTCCCAGGACTTCCAGCAATCAGCCCCAGCATTTT.

The chain recombines TRBV2 with TRBJ1-4; possible D gene TRBD1, 5 bases. The CDR3 has 18 amino acids. The germline V gene has CDR1 SNHLY and CDR2 FYNNEI. Trimming pared 4 bases from V and 4 bases from J, leaving 22 bases between. CDR3: CASSGSRQPLGDNEKLFF. CDR3 sequence (DNA): TGTGCCAGCAGTGGGAGCCGACAGCCCCTTGGAGATAATGAAAAACTGTTTTTT.

The chain carries TRBV11-2 and TRBJ2-2; the D is unclear. The CDR3 contains 15 residues. CDR1 is SGHAT, CDR2 FQNNGV, per germline. V was trimmed by 7 bases and J by 4 bases, leaving 16 bases between them. CDR3 coding DNA: TGTGCCAGCACCCCCCGCGGATTATTCACCGGGGAGCTGTTTTTT. Translating it yields CASTPRGLFTGELFF.

The CDR3 here is CASSPAGPTYEQYF. CDR3 coding DNA: TGTGCCAGCAGCCCCGCCGGGCCCACCTACGAGCAGTACTTC. The chain joins TRBV5-6 to TRBJ2-7, with D hard to call. Germline V lookup: CDR1 SGHDT, CDR2 YYEEEE. CDR3 size: 14 residues. The V end was cut by 4 bases, the J end by 2 bases, with 13 bases between.

This clone was detected once. A much larger clonotype is one base distant, so this may be a read error. The rearrangement joins TRBV6-6 to TRBJ2-7; D gene uncertain. The V gene's germline CDR1 is MNHNY and CDR2 SVGAGI (reference sequence). CDR3 size: 11 residues. V was cut by 6 bases and J by 2 bases, with 5 bases left in between. CDR3 protein: CASSATYEQYF. In DNA form, the CDR3 reads TGTGCCAGCAGCGCCACCTACGAGCAGTACTTC.

The genes are TRBV12-5 and TRBJ2-7; D unclear. The germline V gene has CDR1 LGHNT and CDR2 FRNRAP. V lost 6 bases and J 0 bases, leaving 12 bases between the germline ends. The CDR3 extends over 14 amino acids. Here the CDR3 DNA reads TGTGCTAGTGGCCCCCTGGACGGCTCCTACGAGCAGTACTTC. Translating gives CASGPLDGSYEQYF.

The J gene is TRBJ2-2, the V gene TRBV5-1; tentative D call: TRBD2 (5 bases). Trimming cost V 4 bases and J 3 bases, with 16 bases left between them. CDR3 size: 16 residues. In germline, CDR1 is SGHRS, CDR2 YFSETQ. CDR3 in amino acids: CASSLVDYQDTGELFF. CDR3 bases: TGCGCCAGCAGCCTGGTAGACTACCAGGACACCGGGGAGCTGTTTTTT.

The chain employs TRBV15 and TRBJ2-1; D is perhaps TRBD2 (7 bases). The germline gives CDR1 LNHNV, CDR2 YYDKDF (reference sequence). Trimming left V 0 bases short and J 10 bases short, with 10 bases between. CDR3 size: 13 residues. The CDR3 nucleotides are TGTGCCACCAGCAGAGATAGGGGGGGCGAGCAGTTCTTC. Translated, it gives CATSRDRGGEQFF.

The chain combines TRBV18 with TRBJ1-2, with D hard to call. The CDR3 spans 13 residues. V lost 2 bases and J lost 8, with 12 bases in between. The germline V gene has CDR1 KGHSH and CDR2 LQKENI. The CDR3 region is CASSPSAAGGYTF. CDR3 coding DNA: TGTGCCAGCTCACCATCAGCGGCGGGCGGCTACACCTTC.

The gene calls are TRBV28 and TRBJ2-3, with 8 bases fitting TRBD2. CDR1 is MDHEN, CDR2 SYDVKM, per germline. V gave up 7 bases and J gave up 1 base; unmatched junction bases: 1. This CDR3 comprises 13 residues. In DNA form, the CDR3 reads TGTGCCAGCACAGCGGGGGGCACAGATACGCAGTATTTT. Amino acid sequence: CASTAGGTDTQYF.

The CDR3 loop reads CASTPRTGLNTEAFF. CDR3 DNA sequence: TGTGCCAGCACACCCCGGACAGGACTTAACACTGAAGCTTTCTTT. The chain carries TRBV11-2 and TRBJ1-1, with 7 nucleotides matching TRBD1. The CDR3 extends over 15 amino acids. V was clipped by 7 bases and J by 2 bases; unmatched bases: 10. Per germline, CDR1 SGHAT and CDR2 FQNNGV.

In its sample, this clone was seen a few times. The chain combines TRBV6-4 with TRBJ1-2; D remains unclear. V was clipped by 4 bases and J by 1 base, with 7 bases between them. CDR1 and CDR2 from the germline V gene are MRHNA and SNTAGT. The CDR3 is 13 residues long. DNA of the CDR3: TGTGCCAGCAGTGTGGGCAGTAACTATGGCTACACCTTC. Its protein is CASSVGSNYGYTF.

The chain has TRBV10-1 and TRBJ2-3; 10 bases are a match to TRBD2. The CDR3 is 17 residues long. The J segment lost 4 bases and the V segment lost 2 bases, leaving 9 bases of the junction unmatched. The germline gives CDR1 WNHNN, CDR2 SYGVQD (reference sequence). In DNA, the CDR3 is TGCGCCAGCAGTGAGACTAGCGGGATCCCCGGTGCAGATACGCAGTATTTT. Its protein product is CASSETSGIPGADTQYF.

V gene TRBV7-7 combines with J gene TRBJ2-5; 7 bases are shared with TRBD1. The CDR3 is made up of 17 amino acids. The V gene's germline CDR1 is SSHAT and CDR2 FNYEAQ (reference sequence). The V segment lost 1 base and the J segment 1 base; nucleotides outside the gene matches: 9. CDR3 in amino acids: CASSLVERAGGQETQYF. CDR3 nucleotides: TGTGCCAGCAGCTTAGTGGAGAGGGCAGGGGGCCAAGAGACCCAGTACTTC.

CDR3 residues: CASSKNREGEQYF. The CDR3 nucleotides are TGTGCCAGCAGCAAGAACAGGGAGGGGGAGCAGTACTTC. This chain uses TRBV7-8 with TRBJ2-7; weak D call: TRBD2 (7 bases). This CDR3 is built from 13 residues. Trimming stripped 5 bases from V and 7 bases from J, with 15 bases between. Germline CDR1 SGHVS, CDR2 FQNEAQ.

This chain joins TRBV5-1 and TRBJ1-6; 7 positions match TRBD1. The CDR3 covers 15 residues. The ends lost 4 bases at V and 4 bases at J; junction bases unmatched: 5. Germline V gene sequence: CDR1 SGHRS, CDR2 YFSETQ. Written as DNA, the CDR3 is TGCGCCAGCAGCGGCGGGACAGAATATAATTCACCCCTCCACTTT. It yields the protein CASSGGTEYNSPLHF.

The chain is built from TRBV13 and TRBJ1-3; a possible D gene is TRBD1 (6 bases). The V end was cut by 2 bases, the J end by 4 bases, with 12 bases between. The CDR3 runs to 15 residues. CDR1 is PRHDT and CDR2 is FYEKMQ in the germline V gene (reference sequence). The CDR3 DNA is TGTGCCAGCAGCTTAACAGGGTTAGGGGGAAACACCATATATTTT. Its translation is CASSLTGLGGNTIYF.

V and J are TRBV29-1 and TRBJ1-2; D is perhaps TRBD1 (5 bases). Per the germline V gene, CDR1 is SQVTM and CDR2 is ANQGSEA. Trimming shortened V by 6 bases and J by 4 bases, and 18 bases separated the two germline ends. The CDR3 covers 14 residues. The CDR3 nucleotides read TGCAGCGTCCCGAAAGGCTCCCAGGGCTATGGCTACACCTTC. It specifies CSVPKGSQGYGYTF.

V and J are TRBV7-2 and TRBJ1-3; a possible D gene is TRBD1 (5 bases). Between the trimmed V and J ends, which lost 6 bases and 8 bases, there was a span of 17 bases. CDR1 is SGHTA and CDR2 is FQGNSA in the germline V gene. The length of the CDR3 is 14 residues. The CDR3 DNA is TGTGCCAGCAGGGGGCCGGACGGGCGAGACACCATATATTTT. Translating gives CASRGPDGRDTIYF.